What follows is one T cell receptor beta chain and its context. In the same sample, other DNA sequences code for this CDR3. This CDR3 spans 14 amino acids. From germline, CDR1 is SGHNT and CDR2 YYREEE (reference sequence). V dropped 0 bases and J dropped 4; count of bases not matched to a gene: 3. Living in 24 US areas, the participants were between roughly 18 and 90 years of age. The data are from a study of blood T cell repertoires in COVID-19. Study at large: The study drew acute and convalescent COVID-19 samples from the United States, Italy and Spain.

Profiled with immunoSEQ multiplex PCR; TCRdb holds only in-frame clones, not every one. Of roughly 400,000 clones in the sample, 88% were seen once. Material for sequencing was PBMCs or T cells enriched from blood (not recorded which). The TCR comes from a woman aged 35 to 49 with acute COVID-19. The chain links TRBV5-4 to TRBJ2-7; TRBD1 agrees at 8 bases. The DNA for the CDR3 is TGTGCCAGCAGCTTGGGGCAGGGGGCGTACGAGCAGTACTTC. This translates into CASSLGQGAYEQYF.